At least ten counts were recorded for the clone carrying this TCR beta chain. Its target is not known. After removal of 4 bases from V and 4 bases from J, the junction contained 3 bases not matched to a gene. The germline V gene has CDR1 MDHEN and CDR2 SYDVKM. The CDR3 contains 14 residues. Researchers prepared the TCRbeta library using unique molecular identifiers, the study reports. TCRdb used MiXCR to reprocess the PCR reads, holding one entry per CDR3 protein. The table shows under 750,000 distinct CDR3 sequences, with approximately 22% occurring only once. The data were taken from a study of T-cell reconstitution after alpha-beta-depleted transplantation in children. The study's findings and limits: Diversity and T-cell counts at one year after transplant derived mostly from new T cells. The origin of alpha-beta T cells about two months after transplant was reportedly several hundred expanded graft clones. Recipient T cells and thymic progenitors that survived gave rise to the high TCRbeta diversity observed at day 60 in some patients.

Material: PBMCs, mostly from graft donor cells, obtained 360 days after TCRalphabeta/CD19-depleted stem cell transplant. The chain recombines TRBV28 with TRBJ1-2, with TRBD1 identical over 10 bases. This clonotype was obtained from a boy younger than two who had a stem cell transplant for acute myeloid leukemia, so the T cells may come from the graft donor. The CDR3 sequence: CASSWGQGRYGYTF. DNA for the CDR3: TGTGCCAGCAGTTGGGGACAGGGGCGCTATGGCTACACCTTC.